This TCR beta chain derives from a study of blood T cell repertoires in COVID-19. At the level of the study: The United States, Italy and Spain provided the acute and convalescent COVID-19 samples. From T cells, B-cell-depleted T cells, or PBMCs came the material, which was cDNA or gDNA.

The CDR3 runs 13 residues. V was cut by 2 bases and J by 4 bases, with 8 bases left in between. Per germline, CDR1 MNHEY and CDR2 SMNVEV (reference sequence). In the original analysis: Estimation of nucleated cell counts relied on the amplification of reference gene primers. The protocol was immunoSEQ multiplex PCR, while the TCRdb copy is restricted to in-frame clones and leaves out a portion. V, J and clone size are those of that table, while D and trimming were read from the DNA. The sample includes roughly 410,000 clones, 70% to 90% of them seen just once. The source of this sequence is a middle-aged man with acute or convalescent COVID-19. The sequenced material came from peripheral blood. V and J are TRBV27 and TRBJ1-2; possible D gene TRBD1, 6 bases. CDR3 sequence (DNA): TGTGCCAGCAGTTTACAGGGGCGCTATGGCTACACCTTC. Translated, it gives CASSLQGRYGYTF.